This T cell receptor (beta chain) was found in a study of CD8 T cells in Susac syndrome. The V gene lost 5 bases and the J gene lost 4 bases, with 10 bases spanning the gap. Germline V gene data show CDR1 as SGHTA and CDR2 as FQGNSA. The CDR3 length is 13 residues. Comment on this clonotype: Its antigen remains unidentified.

Study results and limitations: As acknowledged by the study, its TCR sequencing and HLA analysis included a relatively small number of individuals.

The study used healthy donors as controls matched for age and sex. TEMRA cells were FACS-enriched and CD8+ and CD4+ T cells negatively isolated. An input of roughly 0.5 to 1 ug of RNA was subjected to reverse transcription using random hexamers. Amplification of TCR beta CDR3 used immunoSEQ multiplex PCR across 54 Vbeta and 13 Jbeta. TCRdb re-called the immunoSEQ multiplex PCR reads through MiXCR, storing one row per CDR3 protein. The profile shows approximately 170,000 distinct CDR3 sequences, about 91% of them singletons. The specimen was CD4+ T cells from PBMCs. The sequence came from a human donor in good health. The V gene is TRBV7-2, the J gene TRBJ2-3; D is perhaps TRBD1 (6 bases). The CDR3 sequence: CASSIAGADTQYF. Written as DNA, the CDR3 is TGTGCCAGCAGCATCGCAGGGGCAGATACGCAGTATTTT.